Detailed here is one T cell receptor (beta chain). This clone's antigen is unknown. Qualities for individual bases were not recorded, and no much larger clone is one base off. Libraries were prepared through the immunoSEQ multiplex PCR assay. The immuneACCESS repertoire file appears here via TCRdb, limited to in-frame rearrangements. These files lack a portion of the clones; in checked studies, under half of the deficit traces to unresolved V genes, and the cause of the others is not known. Within this sample are more than 65,000 clones, with roughly 96% of them counted one time only. Around 0.31% of the sample lies in the top ten. The CDR3 holds 16 amino acids from the cysteine to the phenylalanine. CDR3 DNA is the only sequence kept; it has 48 bases, read in frame from the first base. For this chain, trimming is 5 bases at the V end and 8 bases at the J end, and the number of junction bases without a gene match is 10. From the germline V gene, CDR1 is SGHDN and CDR2 is FVKESK.

The record originates from a study of technical replicates of blood from a few donors (dated by TCRdb to 2016 to 2017). The chain is made from TRBV14 and TRBJ2-3, and TRBD2 matches 13 of the central bases. Sequences were obtained from T cells isolated from PBMCs. This clonotype originated in a human donor in good health. The CDR3 protein: CASSLSGLAGETTQYF. The sequenced DNA is TGTGCCAGCAGCTTATCCGGACTAGCGGGAGAGACTACGCAGTATTTT.